A selection of T cell receptor beta chains follows, all from one sample in a study of T cell repertoires in cytomegalovirus infection. Via MiXCR, TCRdb re-called the reads, giving one row per CDR3 protein. The table includes 450,000 to 600,000 distinct CDR3 sequences, about two fifths detected once. Antigen specificity for these receptors is unknown. Sequenced here: cultured PBMCs, sampled from culture after CMV antigen stimulation. Receptors were obtained from a human donor in good health (CMV status not recorded). Some clones in this sample may be carry-over from other donors' samples. The conserved cysteine and the conserved F or W are not part of the CDR3 here. Fields, in order: J gene, D gene, V gene, CDR3 protein. A D gene is named only where the DNA matches it firmly.

>TRBJ1-3|-|TRBV4-3
ASSQDFGEDSLFSGNTIY
>TRBJ1-5|-|TRBV7-2
ASSPDPGQPQH
>TRBJ1-5|-|TRBV12-3/TRBV12-4
ASSPWTRNQPQH
>TRBJ2-3|TRBD2|TRBV7-8
ASSILAGGGTDTQY
>TRBJ2-5|-|TRBV28
ASRGINWGSQY
>TRBJ1-3|-|TRBV7-2
ASSLGGGLGNTIY
>TRBJ1-1|-|TRBV28
ASSLSFDTPEAF
>TRBJ1-2|TRBD1|TRBV28
ASSDRGQDYGYT
>TRBJ2-3|-|TRBV11-2
ASSAGHPRDTQY
>TRBJ2-1|-|TRBV7-9
ASSPSGWGEQF
>TRBJ1-3|-|TRBV10-3
AISVGQRDTIY
>TRBJ1-3|-|TRBV19
ASSRTAVGNTIY
>TRBJ2-7|-|TRBV2
ASRYFYEQY
>TRBJ2-3|TRBD1|TRBV20-1
SASFLGQGTLGQY
>TRBJ2-2|-|TRBV7-2
ASQRVGRMNTGELF
>TRBJ2-7|TRBD1|TRBV7-4
ASSSYGGQGYEQY
>TRBJ1-2|-|TRBV6-5
ASSFVGGDYT
>TRBJ2-7|-|TRBV10-3
AISDTGSPYEQY
>TRBJ2-7|-|TRBV7-2
ASSPVAGKVDEQY
>TRBJ2-3|TRBD1|TRBV10-3
AIRGDSDASDTQY
>TRBJ1-5|TRBD1|TRBV20-1
SASRDRSYQPQH
>TRBJ2-7|-|TRBV6-1
ASSESGQGYEQY
>TRBJ2-3|TRBD2|TRBV27
ASSLVVAGPTDTQY
>TRBJ1-1|-|TRBV7-9
ATWAQGDTEAF
>TRBJ2-7|TRBD1|TRBV12-3/TRBV12-4
ASTERQGVGEQY
>TRBJ2-5|TRBD2|TRBV7-2
ASSLAGAHEETQY
>TRBJ2-3|-|TRBV6-2/TRBV6-3
ASSYSDKTFTDTQY
>TRBJ1-3|TRBD1|TRBV6-5
ASSYSGTGSGNTIY
>TRBJ2-4|TRBD2|TRBV19
ASSTHYGEGEIQY
>TRBJ1-6|-|TRBV28
AVGDSPLH
>TRBJ2-5|-|TRBV12-3/TRBV12-4
ASSFSVRGQETQY
>TRBJ1-2|TRBD1|TRBV7-2
ASSSGGTATNYGYT
>TRBJ2-7|-|TRBV7-2
ASSFDSTYEQY
>TRBJ1-1|-|TRBV10-3
AVARGGTNTEAF
>TRBJ1-5|TRBD1|TRBV4-3
ASSQGTGEGSQPQH
>TRBJ1-1|-|TRBV20-1
SASRGIPLMNTEAF
>TRBJ2-1|TRBD2|TRBV10-3
AISGGVAGGTYNEQF
>TRBJ2-7|-|TRBV11-3
ASSLDRAGEEDEQY
>TRBJ1-5|-|TRBV6-6
ASTGTASNQPQH
>TRBJ2-1|-|TRBV7-9
ASSPPGEGSYNEQF
>TRBJ2-5|-|TRBV7-2
ASSRGGVTQY
>TRBJ1-3|-|TRBV19
ASRSNSGNTIY
>TRBJ1-2|-|TRBV7-4
ASSHRDGNYGYT
>TRBJ2-6|-|TRBV7-2
ASSLARGGANVLT
>TRBJ1-2|TRBD1|TRBV7-6
ASSYGTVATPYT
>TRBJ2-5|-|TRBV2
ASHPGTSYQETQY
>TRBJ2-3|-|TRBV5-4
ASSLIGGSTTDTQY
>TRBJ2-3|-|TRBV19
ASSITVSTDTQY
>TRBJ2-2|-|TRBV5-4
ASSPGGTSNTGELF